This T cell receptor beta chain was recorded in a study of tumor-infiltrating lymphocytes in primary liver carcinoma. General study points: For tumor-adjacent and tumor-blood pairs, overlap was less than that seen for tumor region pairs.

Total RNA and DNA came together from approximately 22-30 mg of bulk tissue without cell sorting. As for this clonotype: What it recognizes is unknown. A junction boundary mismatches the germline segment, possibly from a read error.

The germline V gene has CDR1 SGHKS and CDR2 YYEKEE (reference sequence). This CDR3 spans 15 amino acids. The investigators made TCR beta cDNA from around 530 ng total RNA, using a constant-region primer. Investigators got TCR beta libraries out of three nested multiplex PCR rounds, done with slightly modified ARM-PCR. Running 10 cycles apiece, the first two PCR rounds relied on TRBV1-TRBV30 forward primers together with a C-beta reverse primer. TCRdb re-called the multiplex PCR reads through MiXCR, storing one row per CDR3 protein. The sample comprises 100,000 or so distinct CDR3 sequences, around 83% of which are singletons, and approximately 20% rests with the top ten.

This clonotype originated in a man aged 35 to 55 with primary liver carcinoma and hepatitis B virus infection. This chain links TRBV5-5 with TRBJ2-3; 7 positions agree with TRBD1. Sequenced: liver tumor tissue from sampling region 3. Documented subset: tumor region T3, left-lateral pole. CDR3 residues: CARSFTGDHTDTQYF. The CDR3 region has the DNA TGTGCCAGGAGCTTTACAGGGGATCACACAGATACGCAGTATTTT.